Listed here are 7 T cell receptor beta chains from one sample, sequenced in a study of shared clonotypes between healthy human individuals. Positive CCR7 selection of CD45RO-negative cells yielded the naive CD8 cells, and terminally differentiated effector memory CD45RA+ cells were excluded. The table came from immunoSEQ multiplex PCR; TCRdb's copy has only in-frame clones and leaves some out. The table includes about 2.2 million clones, about 93% detected once. The sequencing sample was made of naive CD8+ T cells from PBMCs. The source of these receptors is a man between 18 and 35 years old in good health. Some clones in this sample may be carry-over from other donors' samples.

V is TRBV7-9 and J is TRBJ2-7; possibly TRBD2 for D (5 bases). The CDR3 runs to 13 residues. Germline V lookup: CDR1 SEHNR, CDR2 FQNEAQ (reference sequence). The V and J ends lost 5 bases and 6 bases respectively, with 14 bases between them. The CDR3 DNA reads TGTGCCAGCAGCGGGAGTTGGGATGCCGAGCAGTACTTC. This sequence encodes CASSGSWDAEQYF. Variable domain in full (rest from reference TRBV7-9 and TRBJ2-7): DTGVSQNPRHKITKRGQNVTFRCDPISEHNRLYWYRQTLGQGPEFLTYFQNEAQLEKSRLLSDRFSAERPKGSFSTLEIQRTEQGDSAMYLCASSGSWDAEQYFGPGTRLTVT.

This sequence joins TRBV28 and TRBJ2-3; D is uncertain. Between the trimmed V and J ends, which lost 5 bases and 4 bases, there was a span of 10 bases. This CDR3 has 13 amino acids. CDR1 and CDR2 from the germline V gene are MDHEN and SYDVKM. The CDR3 loop reads CASSPLASDTQYF. For the CDR3, the DNA is TGTGCCAGCAGTCCACTGGCTTCAGATACGCAGTATTTT.

With respect to this clone: Additional DNA sequences in this sample encode the identical CDR3. J is TRBJ2-7 and V is TRBV11-2; D gene uncertain. Looked up from germline, CDR1 is SGHAT and CDR2 is FQNNGV. Deletions cut 1 base from V and 2 bases from J, with 9 bases between. The CDR3 sequence is 14 residues long. The CDR3 coding sequence is TGTGCCAGCAGCTTAGGCCGGGCCGCCTACGAGCAGTACTTC. Residues: CASSLGRAAYEQYF. Variable domain in full (rest from reference TRBV11-2 and TRBJ2-7): EAGVAQSPRYKIIEKRQSVAFWCNPISGHATLYWYQQILGQGPKLLIQFQNNGVVDDSQLPKDRFSAERLKGVDSTLKIQPAKLEDSAVYLCASSLGRAAYEQYFGPGTRLTVT.

This rearrangement joins TRBV29-1 to TRBJ2-7, with a possible D match to TRBD1 (6 bases). Germline loops: CDR1 SQVTM, CDR2 ANQGSEA. The CDR3 consists of 14 residues. Between the trimmed V and J ends, which lost 7 bases and 3 bases, there was a span of 19 bases. The CDR3 loop is CSAGSQGGVYEQYF. CDR3 bases: TGCAGCGCCGGGTCCCAAGGGGGAGTCTACGAGCAGTACTTC.

The chain combines TRBV10-3 with TRBJ1-2; D is perhaps TRBD1 (5 bases). The CDR3 runs 15 residues. Germline CDR1 and CDR2: ENHRY and SYGVKD. V lost 0 bases to trimming and J lost 4 bases, with 12 bases between them. In nucleotides, the CDR3 is TGTGCCATCAGTGAGTCGAAACCGGGGGGCTATGGCTACACCTTC. The encoded protein is CAISESKPGGYGYTF.

The rearrangement joins TRBV4-1 to TRBJ1-2, with D uncertain. Between the trimmed V and J ends, which lost 4 bases and 8 bases, there was a span of 14 bases. Germline loops: CDR1 MGHRA, CDR2 YSYEKL. The CDR3 contains 13 residues. The CDR3 DNA is TGCGCCAGCAGCCCTCCGCACAGCCAAGGCTACACCTTC. Translating gives CASSPPHSQGYTF.

The chain has TRBV6-6 and TRBJ2-4; D is ambiguous. Germline V CDR1 and CDR2: MNHNY, SVGAGI (reference sequence). The CDR3 has 15 amino acids. Trimming took 4 bases from V and 1 from J, leaving 11 bases between them. The CDR3 bases are TGTGCCAGCAGTTCAATGGGGAATGCCAAAAACATTCAGTACTTC. This translates into CASSSMGNAKNIQYF.